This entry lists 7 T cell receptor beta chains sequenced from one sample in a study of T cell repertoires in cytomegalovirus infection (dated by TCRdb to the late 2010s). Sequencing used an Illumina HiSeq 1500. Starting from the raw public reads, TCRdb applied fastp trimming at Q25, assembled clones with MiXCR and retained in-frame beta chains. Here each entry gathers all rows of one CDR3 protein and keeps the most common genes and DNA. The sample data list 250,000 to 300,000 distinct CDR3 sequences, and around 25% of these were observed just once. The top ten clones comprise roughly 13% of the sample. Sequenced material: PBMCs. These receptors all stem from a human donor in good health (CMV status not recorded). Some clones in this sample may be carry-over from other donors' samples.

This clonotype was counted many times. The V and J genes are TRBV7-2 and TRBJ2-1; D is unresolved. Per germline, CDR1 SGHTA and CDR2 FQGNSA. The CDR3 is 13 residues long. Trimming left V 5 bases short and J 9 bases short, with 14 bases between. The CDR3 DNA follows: TGTGCCAGCAGCGCCGCGCGCCTCGGTGAGCAGTTCTTC. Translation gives CASSAARLGEQFF.

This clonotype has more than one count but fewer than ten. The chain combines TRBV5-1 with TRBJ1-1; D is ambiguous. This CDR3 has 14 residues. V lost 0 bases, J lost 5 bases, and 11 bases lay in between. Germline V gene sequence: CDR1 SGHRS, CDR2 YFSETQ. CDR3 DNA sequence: TGCGCCAGCAGCTTGGGTCTGGAGGGAACTGAAGCTTTCTTT. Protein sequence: CASSLGLEGTEAFF.

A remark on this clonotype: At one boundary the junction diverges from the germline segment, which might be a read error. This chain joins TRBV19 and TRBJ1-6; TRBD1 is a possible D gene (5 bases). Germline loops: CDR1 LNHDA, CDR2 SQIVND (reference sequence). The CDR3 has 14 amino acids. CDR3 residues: CASSIPGKRSPFHF. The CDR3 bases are TGTGCCAGTAGTATCCCAGGGAAACGGTCACCCTTCCACTTT. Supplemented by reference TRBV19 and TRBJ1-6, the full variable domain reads DGGITQSPKYLFRKEGQNVTLSCEQNLNHDAMYWYRQDPGQGLRLIYYSQIVNDFQKGDIAEGYSVSREKKESFPLTVTSAQKNPTAFYLCASSIPGKRSPFHFGNGTRLTVT.

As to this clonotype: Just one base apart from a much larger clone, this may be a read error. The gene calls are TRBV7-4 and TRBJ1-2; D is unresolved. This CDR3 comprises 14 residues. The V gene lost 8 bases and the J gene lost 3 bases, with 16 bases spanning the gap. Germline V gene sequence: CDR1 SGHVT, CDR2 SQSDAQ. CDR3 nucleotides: TGTGCCAGCCGCCTAGGTTCCGGGTACTATGGCTACACCTTC. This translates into CASRLGSGYYGYTF. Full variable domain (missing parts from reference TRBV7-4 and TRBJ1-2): GAGVSQSPRYKVAKRGRDVALRCDSISGHVTLYWYRQTLGQGSEVLTYSQSDAQRDKSGRPSGRFSAERPERSVSTLKIQRTEQGDSAVYLCASRLGSGYYGYTFGSGTRLTVV.

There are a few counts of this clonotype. Here the CDR3 DNA reads TGTGCCAGCAGCTTAGTAGGCATCAGAGATAATTCACCCCTCCACTTT. Translated: CASSLVGIRDNSPLHF. The chain uses TRBV7-2 and TRBJ1-6; D uncertain. There are 16 residues in the CDR3. V lost 1 base, J lost 5 bases, and 12 bases lay in between. Looked up from germline, CDR1 is SGHTA and CDR2 is FQGNSA.

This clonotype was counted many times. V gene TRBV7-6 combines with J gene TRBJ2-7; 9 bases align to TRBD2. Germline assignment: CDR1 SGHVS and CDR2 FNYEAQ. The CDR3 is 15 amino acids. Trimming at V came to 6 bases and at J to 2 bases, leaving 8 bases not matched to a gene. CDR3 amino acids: CASSFSGSEAYEQYF. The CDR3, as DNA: TGTGCCAGCAGTTTTAGCGGGAGTGAAGCCTACGAGCAGTACTTC.

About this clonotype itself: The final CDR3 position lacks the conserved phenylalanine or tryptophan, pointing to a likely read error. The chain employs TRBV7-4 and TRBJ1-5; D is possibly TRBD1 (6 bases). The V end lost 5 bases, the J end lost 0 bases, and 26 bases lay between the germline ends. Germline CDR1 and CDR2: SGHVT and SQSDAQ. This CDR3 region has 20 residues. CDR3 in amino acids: CASSQTTDRGLNYSNQPQHS. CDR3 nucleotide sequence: TGTGCCAGCAGCCAAACGACGGACAGAGGACTAAATTATAGCAATCAGCCCCAGCATTCT.